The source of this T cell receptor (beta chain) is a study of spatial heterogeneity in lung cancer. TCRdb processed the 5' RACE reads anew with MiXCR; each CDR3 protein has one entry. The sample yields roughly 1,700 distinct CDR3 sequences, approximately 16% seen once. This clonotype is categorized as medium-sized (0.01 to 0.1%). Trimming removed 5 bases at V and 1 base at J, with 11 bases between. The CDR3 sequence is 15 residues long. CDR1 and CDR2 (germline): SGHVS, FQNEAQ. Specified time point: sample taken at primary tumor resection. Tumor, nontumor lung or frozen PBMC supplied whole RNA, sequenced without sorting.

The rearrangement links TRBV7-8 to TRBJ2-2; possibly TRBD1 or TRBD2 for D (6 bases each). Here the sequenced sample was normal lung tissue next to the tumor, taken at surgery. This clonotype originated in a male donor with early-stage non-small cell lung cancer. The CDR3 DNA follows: TGTGCCAGCAGCCCGGAGGGACAGAACACCGGGGAGCTGTTTTTT. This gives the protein CASSPEGQNTGELFF.